The rows below give T cell receptor beta chains drawn from one sample of a study of blood T cell repertoires in COVID-19. Clones were sequenced by immunoSEQ multiplex PCR, and TCRdb holds only the in-frame ones, with some missing. Among 150,000 to 200,000 clones listed, about 80% were seen once. The sequenced sample was peripheral blood. The receptors shown here come from a woman of 80 years or more with acute or convalescent COVID-19. Each CDR3 is given with its conserved first and last residue. The order of the fields is D gene, clone size, J gene, V gene, CDR3 DNA, CDR3 protein. A D gene is named only where the DNA matches it firmly. Only part of the rows carry a size: once, few, many, or a class if the clone is expanded.

d_gene: TRBD1; abundance: once; j_gene: TRBJ2-5; v_gene: TRBV3-1/TRBV3-2; CDR3nt: TGTGCCAGCAGCGGAGCCAGGGGGGAGACCCAGTACTTC; CDR3aa: CASSGARGETQYF
d_gene: TRBD2; abundance: .; j_gene: TRBJ2-1; v_gene: TRBV28; CDR3nt: TGTGCCAGCAGGGGGGGGTCCAGCTCCTACAATGAGCAGTTCTTC; CDR3aa: CASRGGSSSYNEQFF
d_gene: TRBD2; abundance: .; j_gene: TRBJ2-1; v_gene: TRBV18; CDR3nt: TGTGCCAGCTCAACGTTAGCGGGACGAAACGGCAATGAGCAGTTCTTC; CDR3aa: CASSTLAGRNGNEQFF
d_gene: TRBD2; abundance: .; j_gene: TRBJ2-1; v_gene: TRBV28; CDR3nt: TGTGCCAGCAGTCAGGGACTAGCGGGAGGTTGGGATGAGCAGTTCTTC; CDR3aa: CASSQGLAGGWDEQFF
d_gene: TRBD1; abundance: .; j_gene: TRBJ2-1; v_gene: TRBV7-9; CDR3nt: TGTGCCAGCAGCCGACTCACGGGACAGCCCTATAAGCAGTTCTTC; CDR3aa: CASSRLTGQPYKQFF
d_gene: TRBD1; abundance: .; j_gene: TRBJ1-3; v_gene: TRBV9; CDR3nt: TGTGCCAGCAGCGTAGGACAGGGGCCCTCTGGAAACACCATATATTTT; CDR3aa: CASSVGQGPSGNTIYF
d_gene: TRBD2; abundance: .; j_gene: TRBJ2-7; v_gene: TRBV6-5; CDR3nt: TGTGCCAGCACCTACGGCCGGGGGGCCTACGAGCAGTACTTC; CDR3aa: CASTYGRGAYEQYF
d_gene: TRBD1; abundance: .; j_gene: TRBJ1-5; v_gene: TRBV10-2; CDR3nt: TGCGCCAGCACGGGGACAGGGAATCAGCCCCAGCATTTT; CDR3aa: CASTGTGNQPQHF
d_gene: TRBD1; abundance: .; j_gene: TRBJ1-5; v_gene: TRBV19; CDR3nt: TGTGCCAGTAGTATCTACGGACAGGGGAAAAATCAGCCCCAGCATTTT; CDR3aa: CASSIYGQGKNQPQHF
d_gene: .; abundance: .; j_gene: TRBJ1-1; v_gene: TRBV19; CDR3nt: TGTGCCAGTAGATCCACTTTCCTAACAGGGAACACTGAAGCTTTCTTT; CDR3aa: CASRSTFLTGNTEAFF
d_gene: TRBD1; abundance: .; j_gene: TRBJ1-6; v_gene: TRBV5-1; CDR3nt: TGCGCCAGCAGACACAGGGGGTACTATAATTCACCCCTCCACTTT; CDR3aa: CASRHRGYYNSPLHF
d_gene: .; abundance: few; j_gene: TRBJ2-7; v_gene: TRBV6-6; CDR3nt: TGTGCCAGCAGTTTGAAAAGGAGCTACGAGCAGTACTTC; CDR3aa: CASSLKRSYEQYF
d_gene: TRBD2; abundance: .; j_gene: TRBJ2-5; v_gene: TRBV14; CDR3nt: TGTGCCAGCAGCCATATAGCGGGGGGGCCAGAAGAGACCCAGTACTTC; CDR3aa: CASSHIAGGPEETQYF
d_gene: .; abundance: .; j_gene: TRBJ2-1; v_gene: TRBV5-1; CDR3nt: TGCGCCAGCACCCCTCCCTCCTACAATGAGCAGTTCTTC; CDR3aa: CASTPPSYNEQFF
d_gene: .; abundance: .; j_gene: TRBJ2-2; v_gene: TRBV19; CDR3nt: TGTGCCAGTAGTATGGGGGCTGCGAACACCGGGGAGCTGTTTTTT; CDR3aa: CASSMGAANTGELFF
d_gene: .; abundance: .; j_gene: TRBJ1-4; v_gene: TRBV2; CDR3nt: TGTGCCAGCAGTGATTTGGGGGGAGGTGAAAAACTGTTTTTT; CDR3aa: CASSDLGGGEKLFF
d_gene: .; abundance: once; j_gene: TRBJ2-2; v_gene: TRBV7-3; CDR3nt: TGTGCCAGCAGCCTGATCCGAGGGTCTGGGGAGCTGTTTTTT; CDR3aa: CASSLIRGSGELFF
d_gene: .; abundance: .; j_gene: TRBJ1-2; v_gene: TRBV23-1; CDR3nt: TGCGCCAGCAGTCAATCCGCCCGGGGCAGGGAGGACGGCTACACCTTC; CDR3aa: CASSQSARGREDGYTF
d_gene: TRBD1; abundance: .; j_gene: TRBJ2-7; v_gene: TRBV16; CDR3nt: TGTGCCAGCAGCCTAGGGACAGTTTCTTACGAGCAGTACTTC; CDR3aa: CASSLGTVSYEQYF
d_gene: TRBD1; abundance: .; j_gene: TRBJ1-1; v_gene: TRBV19; CDR3nt: TGTGCCAGTAGGAGACAGGGGGCATACGGGACTGAAGCTTTCTTT; CDR3aa: CASRRQGAYGTEAFF
d_gene: .; abundance: .; j_gene: TRBJ2-1; v_gene: TRBV21-1; CDR3nt: TGTGCCAGCAGCAACCCCGGGTCTAGCGGGCGCAGCTCCTACAATGAGCAGTTCTTC; CDR3aa: CASSNPGSSGRSSYNEQFF
d_gene: TRBD2; abundance: .; j_gene: TRBJ2-1; v_gene: TRBV2; CDR3nt: TGTGCCAGCAGTGTTTGGACTAGCGGGGGGCCACCCTCCTACAATGAGCAGTTCTTC; CDR3aa: CASSVWTSGGPPSYNEQFF
d_gene: TRBD1; abundance: .; j_gene: TRBJ1-2; v_gene: TRBV11-2; CDR3nt: TGTGCCAGCAGCTTAGGACAGGGAAACTATGGCTACACCTTC; CDR3aa: CASSLGQGNYGYTF
d_gene: .; abundance: .; j_gene: TRBJ1-4; v_gene: TRBV7-2; CDR3nt: TGTGCCAGCAGCTTAGGCGGGGGCGGCGAAAAACTGTTTTTT; CDR3aa: CASSLGGGGEKLFF
d_gene: TRBD2; abundance: .; j_gene: TRBJ2-1; v_gene: TRBV5-4; CDR3nt: TGTGCCAGCAGCCCCCGTAGCGGGAGGGCCGATTTCGGGCAGTTCTTC; CDR3aa: CASSPRSGRADFGQFF
d_gene: TRBD1; abundance: .; j_gene: TRBJ2-5; v_gene: TRBV12-5; CDR3nt: TGTGCTAGTGGACAGGGGGACTCGGAGACCCAGTACTTC; CDR3aa: CASGQGDSETQYF
d_gene: TRBD2; abundance: .; j_gene: TRBJ2-3; v_gene: TRBV15; CDR3nt: TGTGCCACCAGCAGGTTGACTAGCGGCACAGATACGCAGTATTTT; CDR3aa: CATSRLTSGTDTQYF
d_gene: .; abundance: .; j_gene: TRBJ1-1; v_gene: TRBV27; CDR3nt: TGTGCCAGCAGGACTCTTTGGTTGAACACTGAAGCTTTCTTT; CDR3aa: CASRTLWLNTEAFF
d_gene: .; abundance: .; j_gene: TRBJ1-1; v_gene: TRBV3-1/TRBV3-2; CDR3nt: TGTGCCAGCAGCCAAGGGGGGCGTGGAGCTTTCTTT; CDR3aa: CASSQGGRGAFF
d_gene: .; abundance: few; j_gene: TRBJ1-1; v_gene: TRBV18; CDR3nt: TGTGCCAGCTCACCACCGGGGGCCACCCCCTCTGTCGGCACTGAAGCTTTCTTT; CDR3aa: CASSPPGATPSVGTEAFF
d_gene: TRBD1; abundance: .; j_gene: TRBJ1-1; v_gene: TRBV6-1; CDR3nt: TGTGCCAGCAGTGTCGCCGGGACAGGGTCGACCACTGAAGCTTTCTTT; CDR3aa: CASSVAGTGSTTEAFF
d_gene: .; abundance: .; j_gene: TRBJ1-3; v_gene: TRBV7-9; CDR3nt: TGTGCCAGCAGCTTAGCAGGTTCGGGGACTGGAAACACCATATATTTT; CDR3aa: CASSLAGSGTGNTIYF
d_gene: .; abundance: .; j_gene: TRBJ1-5; v_gene: TRBV28; CDR3nt: TGTGCCAGCACCAGACGGGTTAGCAATCAGCCCCAGCATTTT; CDR3aa: CASTRRVSNQPQHF
d_gene: TRBD1; abundance: .; j_gene: TRBJ2-5; v_gene: TRBV12-5; CDR3nt: TGTGCTAGTGGGCAGACAGGGGGCGCCTTCGGGACCCAGTACTTC; CDR3aa: CASGQTGGAFGTQYF
d_gene: TRBD1; abundance: .; j_gene: TRBJ2-2; v_gene: TRBV2; CDR3nt: TGTGCCAGCAGTGTCGGTTCAGGGGGCTGGGGCGGGGAGCTGTTTTTT; CDR3aa: CASSVGSGGWGGELFF
d_gene: .; abundance: .; j_gene: TRBJ1-1; v_gene: TRBV19; CDR3nt: TGTGCCAGTACCATACGGGATCTTAACACTGAAGCTTTCTTT; CDR3aa: CASTIRDLNTEAFF
d_gene: .; abundance: .; j_gene: TRBJ1-2; v_gene: TRBV5-5; CDR3nt: TGTGCCAGCAGCCACAGCGTCGGGCGGGACTATGGCTACACCTTC; CDR3aa: CASSHSVGRDYGYTF
d_gene: .; abundance: .; j_gene: TRBJ2-7; v_gene: TRBV1; CDR3nt: TGCACCAGCAGCCAGCCCGCTCGGACTAGCGGGAGTGGTGATCCGCGAGAGCAGTACTTC; CDR3aa: CTSSQPARTSGSGDPREQYF
d_gene: TRBD1; abundance: .; j_gene: TRBJ2-5; v_gene: TRBV7-2; CDR3nt: TGTGCCAGCAGCTTAGGAGGGGGCCGAGAGACCCAGTACTTC; CDR3aa: CASSLGGGRETQYF
d_gene: .; abundance: once; j_gene: TRBJ2-1; v_gene: TRBV5-1; CDR3nt: TGCGCCAGCAGCCCAGGGATCGACAATGAGCAGTTCTTC; CDR3aa: CASSPGIDNEQFF
d_gene: .; abundance: .; j_gene: TRBJ1-1; v_gene: TRBV7-9; CDR3nt: TGTGCCAGCAGCTTAGCGCCGGGGGACACTGAAGCTTTCTTT; CDR3aa: CASSLAPGDTEAFF